The 12 T cell receptor beta chains below were found in one sample sequenced in a study of shared clonotypes between healthy human individuals. Profiling relied on immunoSEQ multiplex PCR, and the TCRdb table lists in-frame clones only, not all of them. The sample carries 1,400,000 or so clones, less than 99% recorded once. What was sequenced was naive CD4+ T cells sorted from blood. Subset of the sample: CD45RA+ positively selected. The receptor set was obtained from a man aged 25-45 years in good health.

The chain employs TRBV28 and TRBJ2-7; TRBD2 might be the D (6 bases). V was pared by 8 bases and J by 6 bases, with 11 bases between. CDR1 and CDR2 (germline): MDHEN, SYDVKM. The CDR3 consists of 11 residues. The CDR3 nucleotides read TGTGCCAGCTATTCGGGGGTCGAGCAGTACTTC. This translates into CASYSGVEQYF.

The chain combines TRBV9 with TRBJ1-1; weak D call: TRBD1 (6 bases). The CDR3 consists of 14 residues. CDR1 is SGDLS and CDR2 is YYNGEE in the germline V gene. V lost 4 bases, J lost 4 bases, and 14 bases lay in between. The DNA for the CDR3 is TGTGCCAGCAGCACGGACAGCTGGAGCACTGAAGCTTTCTTT. Protein sequence: CASSTDSWSTEAFF.

In regard to this clone: The same CDR3 is also encoded by other DNA sequences in this sample. This chain links TRBV18 with TRBJ2-2; no clear D gene. Germline V gene data show CDR1 as KGHSH and CDR2 as LQKENI. This CDR3 is built from 13 residues. V was trimmed by 2 bases and J by 3 bases, leaving 4 bases between them. The CDR3 sequence: CASSPGDTGELFF. The CDR3 DNA sequence: TGTGCCAGCTCACCAGGGGACACCGGGGAGCTGTTTTTT.

The V and J genes are TRBV27 and TRBJ2-7; 7 bases agree with TRBD1. The CDR3 length is 14 residues. Germline V gives CDR1 MNHEY, CDR2 SMNVEV (reference sequence). J was trimmed by 5 bases and V by 9 bases; bases with no gene match: 13. For the CDR3, the DNA is TGTGCCAGTTCAGCAGGGGGTCTGGCACACGAGCAGTACTTC. Its translation: CASSAGGLAHEQYF.

As to this clone: The sample contains more than one DNA sequence encoding this CDR3. The rearrangement joins TRBV18 to TRBJ2-5; D ambiguous. CDR3 length: 11 residues. Germline CDR1 is KGHSH and CDR2 is LQKENI. The germline V and J ends were trimmed by 5 bases and 1 base, with 2 bases remaining between them. For the CDR3, the DNA is TGTGCCAGCTCATTCCAAGAGACCCAGTACTTC. Protein sequence: CASSFQETQYF. Full variable domain (outside the CDR3, taken from reference TRBV18 and TRBJ2-5): NAGVMQNPRHLVRRRGQEARLRCSPMKGHSHVYWYRQLPEEGLKFMVYLQKENIIDESGMPKERFSAEFPKEGPSILRIQQVVRGDSAAYFCASSFQETQYFGPGTRLLVL.

The chain employs TRBV7-3 and TRBJ1-1; D is unresolved. V shed 2 bases and J shed 1 base, with 8 bases lying between them. The CDR3 has 14 amino acids. Germline V CDR1 and CDR2: SGHTA, FQGTGA. CDR3 in amino acids: CASSLFAGNTEAFF. DNA of the CDR3: TGTGCCAGCAGCTTATTTGCAGGGAACACTGAAGCTTTCTTT.

The V gene is TRBV2, the J gene TRBJ2-7; 7 bases align to TRBD1. This CDR3 region has 14 residues. V was clipped by 6 bases and J by 0 bases; unmatched bases: 5. The germline CDR1 and CDR2 sequences are SNHLY and FYNNEI. The CDR3 loop reads CASRLGQDSYEQYF. The CDR3 coding sequence is TGTGCCAGCAGGCTAGGACAGGACTCCTACGAGCAGTACTTC.

The chain couples TRBV11-2 to TRBJ2-7; D gene ambiguous. Between the trimmed V and J ends, which lost 5 bases and 2 bases, there was a span of 13 bases. CDR3 length equals 14 residues. From germline, CDR1 is SGHAT and CDR2 FQNNGV. The CDR3 loop reads CASSPITMPYEQYF. As DNA, the CDR3 is TGTGCCAGCAGCCCAATTACTATGCCCTACGAGCAGTACTTC.

This chain uses TRBV29-1 with TRBJ1-3; no clear D. Germline V gene lookup returns CDR1 SQVTM and CDR2 ANQGSEA. V was clipped by 6 bases and J by 2 bases, with 17 bases between them. This CDR3 is built from 15 residues. Written as DNA, the CDR3 is TGCAGCGTCGAGGGCCCGGACGGGCCTGGAAACACCATATATTTT. Translating it yields CSVEGPDGPGNTIYF.

The chain combines TRBV7-2 with TRBJ2-1; no clear D. The CDR3 covers 13 residues. Germline values: CDR1 SGHTA, CDR2 FQGNSA. Trimming removed 2 bases from V and 4 bases from J, with 6 bases in between. In nucleotides, the CDR3 is TGTGCCAGCAGCTTAACACTTTACAATGAGCAGTTCTTC. It yields the protein CASSLTLYNEQFF.

CDR3 coding DNA: TGCGCCAGCAGCTTAGGAGTAGCGGGTAACAATGAGCAGTTCTTC. Translation gives CASSLGVAGNNEQFF. The chain employs TRBV5-1 and TRBJ2-1; 7 bases fit TRBD2. V shed 2 bases, J shed 5 bases, and the junction held 7 bases outside the gene matches. The CDR3 consists of 15 residues. Germline CDR1 reads SGHRS; CDR2 reads YFSETQ. The whole variable domain, filled in from reference TRBV5-1 and TRBJ2-1, reads KAGVTQTPRYLIKTRGQQVTLSCSPISGHRSVSWYQQTPGQGLQFLFEYFSETQRNKGNFPGRFSGRQFSNSRSEMNVSTLELGDSALYLCASSLGVAGNNEQFFGPGTRLTVL.

The J gene is TRBJ2-2, the V gene TRBV5-1; 10 nucleotides match TRBD2. V dropped 2 bases and J dropped 7; count of bases not matched to a gene: 20. CDR3 length equals 20 residues. Germline-derived CDR1 and CDR2 are SGHRS and YFSETQ. The CDR3 bases are TGCGCCAGCAGCTTTACCACAGCCCTAGCGGGAGTAGAGTTAAACGGGGAGCTGTTTTTT. The encoded protein is CASSFTTALAGVELNGELFF.